This T cell receptor beta chain stems from a study of blood T cell repertoires in COVID-19. Background on the study: The study drew acute and convalescent COVID-19 samples from the United States, Italy and Spain. Sources were T cells, B-cell-depleted T cells, or PBMCs; the material itself was cDNA or gDNA.

Trimming at V came to 0 bases and at J to 8 bases, leaving 9 bases not matched to a gene. Per the germline V gene, CDR1 is SEHNR and CDR2 is FQNEAQ (reference sequence). This CDR3 is built from 15 residues. In the study's own analysis: Scientists estimated how many nucleated cells there were by amplifying reference gene primers. Libraries were prepared by immunoSEQ multiplex PCR; TCRdb keeps only in-frame clonotypes and omits some of them. That table supplies the V and J calls and clone size; D and trimming were determined from the DNA. Of roughly 110,000 clones in the sample, 80% to 90% were seen once. This clone has more than one count but fewer than ten.

The sample comprised peripheral blood. The clonotype comes from a man between 35 and 55 years old with acute or convalescent COVID-19. V and J are TRBV7-9 and TRBJ1-2; 7 nucleotides agree with TRBD1. The CDR3 nucleotides read TGTGCCAGCAGCTTAGCGGGGACAGCCAAAACGGGCTACACCTTC. Residues: CASSLAGTAKTGYTF.